These T cell receptor beta chains were read from a single sample in a study of T cell changes during pregnancy in multiple sclerosis. Only in-frame clones appear in the TCRdb table, and some are missing; sequencing was by immunoSEQ multiplex PCR. The repertoire holds under 35,000 clones, with 70% to 90% as singletons. The source was CD8+ T cells from peripheral blood mononuclear cells, collected after pregnancy. The receptors come from a female donor with multiple sclerosis, enrolled in a pregnancy study. CDR3s include the opening cysteine and the closing phenylalanine or tryptophan. Fields, in order: clone size, V gene, CDR3 protein. Clone size is given for some rows only: seen once, a few or many times, or a class if the clone is expanded.

clone_size: .
v_call: TRBV4-3
cdr3_aa: CASSHNADNEQFF

clone_size: .
v_call: TRBV29-1
cdr3_aa: CSVALLQNEQFF

clone_size: .
v_call: TRBV10-1
cdr3_aa: CASSRGGAAEAFF

clone_size: .
v_call: TRBV9
cdr3_aa: CASSVGGGGYGYTF

clone_size: .
v_call: TRBV6-5
cdr3_aa: CASSGGGGASEQFF

clone_size: .
v_call: TRBV27
cdr3_aa: CASSLSQEETQYF

clone_size: .
v_call: TRBV7-9
cdr3_aa: CASSFAVSREAFF

clone_size: .
v_call: TRBV10-3
cdr3_aa: CAISESGTGRNQPQHF

clone_size: .
v_call: TRBV7-2
cdr3_aa: CASSSRGYNSPLHF

clone_size: .
v_call: TRBV6-1
cdr3_aa: CASSEFGRSYNEQFF

clone_size: .
v_call: TRBV15
cdr3_aa: CATSLRGAGYEQYF

clone_size: .
v_call: TRBV6-6
cdr3_aa: CASSYSNEGTLYGYTF

clone_size: .
v_call: TRBV28
cdr3_aa: CASRGTGATEAFF

clone_size: once
v_call: TRBV4-1
cdr3_aa: CASSLLVVGVATEAFF

clone_size: few
v_call: TRBV19
cdr3_aa: CASSTDNYEQYF

clone_size: .
v_call: TRBV9
cdr3_aa: CASSVLAGGWETQYF

clone_size: once
v_call: TRBV30
cdr3_aa: CACTEGGREGWQPQHF

clone_size: .
v_call: TRBV27
cdr3_aa: CASSMRTSGGPYEQYF

clone_size: .
v_call: TRBV27
cdr3_aa: CASRLVGTTGTQYF

clone_size: .
v_call: TRBV2
cdr3_aa: CASSLGSGGATDTQYF

clone_size: .
v_call: TRBV5-4
cdr3_aa: CASSSTGWKTQYF

clone_size: medium-sized
v_call: TRBV6-4
cdr3_aa: CASSDSTGGNSPLHF

clone_size: once
v_call: TRBV27
cdr3_aa: CASSLAGGFRSGYTF

clone_size: once
v_call: TRBV11-2
cdr3_aa: CASSFTGGGETQYF

clone_size: .
v_call: TRBV9
cdr3_aa: CASSVAAGTEGYTF

clone_size: .
v_call: TRBV19
cdr3_aa: CASSIDSLMNTEAFF

clone_size: .
v_call: TRBV27
cdr3_aa: CASSHSGGVYEQYF

clone_size: many
v_call: TRBV6-4
cdr3_aa: CASSEGAAGELFF

clone_size: .
v_call: TRBV10-1
cdr3_aa: CASSEDYQETQYF

clone_size: .
v_call: TRBV9
cdr3_aa: CASSYLQGTGTDTQYF

clone_size: .
v_call: TRBV10-3
cdr3_aa: CAISEIDYGYTF

clone_size: few
v_call: TRBV14
cdr3_aa: CASSQRRAGGGRTDTQYF

clone_size: .
v_call: TRBV4-3
cdr3_aa: CASSQGSGGPYEQYF

clone_size: .
v_call: TRBV5-1
cdr3_aa: CASSLGTSGGTFSYEQYF